The 27 T cell receptor beta chains reported below all come from one sample, sequenced in a study of shared clonotypes between healthy human individuals. TCRdb's copy holds only in-frame clones and misses some; the assay was immunoSEQ multiplex PCR. The data contain roughly 2 million clones, 85% to 95% of them singletons. The sequencing sample was made of naive CD4+ T cells sorted from blood. This sample's subset: CD45RA+ positively selected. These receptors were obtained from a man in his late teens or twenties in good health.

Notes on this clone: Distinct nucleotide sequences in the sample also encode this CDR3. V usage is TRBV30 and J usage is TRBJ2-7; D is undetermined. CDR3 length: 11 residues. Germline V gene lookup returns CDR1 GTSNPN and CDR2 SVGIG (reference sequence). V gave up 4 bases and J gave up 4 bases, with 8 bases separating them. CDR3 sequence (DNA): TGTGCCTGGACCGAAGGATACGAGCAGTACTTC. As protein: CAWTEGYEQYF.

This chain uses TRBV5-4 with TRBJ2-6, with D hard to call. V gave up 0 bases and J gave up 0 bases, with 10 bases separating them. The CDR3 runs 17 residues. The germline CDR1 and CDR2 sequences are SGHNT and YYREEE (reference sequence). CDR3 sequence (DNA): TGTGCCAGCAGCTTGGTGGAATACAGCTCTGGGGCCAACGTCCTGACTTTC. It specifies CASSLVEYSSGANVLTF.

The J gene is TRBJ1-2, the V gene TRBV2, with no clear D. Trimming removed 6 bases from V and 2 bases from J, with 10 bases in between. Germline V lookup: CDR1 SNHLY, CDR2 FYNNEI. The CDR3 is made up of 13 amino acids. The CDR3 here is CASRIQSNYGYTF. CDR3 nucleotides: TGTGCCAGCAGGATACAGAGCAACTATGGCTACACCTTC. Combining the CDR3 with reference TRBV2 and TRBJ1-2 gives the whole variable domain EPEVTQTPSHQVTQMGQEVILRCVPISNHLYFYWYRQILGQKVEFLVSFYNNEISEKSEIFDDQFSVERPDGSNFTLKIRSTKLEDSAMYFCASRIQSNYGYTFGSGTRLTVV.

A single count supports this clone. This sequence joins TRBV5-1 and TRBJ2-1; 11 bases map to TRBD2. CDR1 SGHRS and CDR2 YFSETQ come from the germline V gene. V was clipped by 0 bases and J by 9 bases; unmatched bases: 5. CDR3 length: 15 amino acids. Here the CDR3 DNA reads TGCGCCAGCAGCTTGGCGCTAGCGGGAGGAGGTGAGCAGTTCTTC. The encoded protein is CASSLALAGGGEQFF. Supplemented by reference TRBV5-1 and TRBJ2-1, the full variable domain reads KAGVTQTPRYLIKTRGQQVTLSCSPISGHRSVSWYQQTPGQGLQFLFEYFSETQRNKGNFPGRFSGRQFSNSRSEMNVSTLELGDSALYLCASSLALAGGGEQFFGPGTRLTVL.

The chain carries TRBV28 and TRBJ1-2, with D possibly matching TRBD1 (6 bases). CDR3 length: 13 residues. V was clipped by 6 bases and J by 2 bases, with 10 bases between them. CDR1 MDHEN and CDR2 SYDVKM come from the germline V gene. The CDR3 nucleotides are TGTGCCAGCAGACACGACAGGAACTATGGCTACACCTTC. This codes for CASRHDRNYGYTF.

The chain is built from TRBV7-9 and TRBJ2-1; the D gene is possibly TRBD1 (6 bases). Germline CDR1 reads SEHNR; CDR2 reads FQNEAQ (reference sequence). This CDR3 has 15 residues. V lost 5 bases and J lost 0, with 11 bases in between. In nucleotides, the CDR3 is TGTGCCAGCAGCAGACAGGAGAGCTCCTACAATGAGCAGTTCTTC. Amino acid sequence: CASSRQESSYNEQFF.

The table lists this clone with a count of one. This sequence joins TRBV7-9 and TRBJ1-1; D ambiguous. CDR3 length: 16 amino acids. With 7 bases removed from V and 2 bases from J, the gap between germline ends came to 20 bases. Germline V CDR1 and CDR2: SEHNR, FQNEAQ (reference sequence). The DNA of the CDR3 is TGTGCCAGCACCTCACCCAGCGGCAGAACCAACACTGAAGCTTTCTTT. Residues: CASTSPSGRTNTEAFF.

The V call is TRBV7-8, the J call TRBJ2-3; no clear D. CDR3 length equals 16 residues. Germline V gene lookup returns CDR1 SGHVS and CDR2 FQNEAQ. Trimming cost V 1 base and J 3 bases, with 14 bases left between them. The CDR3: CASSLEPRVRTDTQYF. The DNA for the CDR3 is TGTGCCAGCAGCTTAGAACCGCGAGTGAGGACAGATACGCAGTATTTT.

CDR3 coding DNA: TGTGCCACCCGAGATAGCCAGGGCATTCAGTACTTC. Amino acids: CATRDSQGIQYF. The rearrangement links TRBV10-3 to TRBJ2-4, with D possibly matching TRBD1 (5 bases). The CDR3 is made up of 12 amino acids. The germline V and J ends were trimmed by 10 bases and 9 bases, with 16 bases remaining between them. CDR1 is ENHRY, CDR2 SYGVKD, per germline.

This chain connects TRBV4-3 to TRBJ1-6; no clear D. Germline values: CDR1 LGHNA, CDR2 YSLEER. The CDR3 sequence is 15 residues long. V lost 0 bases and J 6 bases, leaving 9 bases between the germline ends. As DNA, the CDR3 is TGCGCCAGCAGCCAAGAATTTGGCAGTAATTCACCCCTCCACTTT. It codes for CASSQEFGSNSPLHF.

This chain links TRBV10-1 with TRBJ2-3; D might be TRBD1 or TRBD2, each matching 5 bases. The CDR3 runs 13 residues. The V gene lost 6 bases and the J gene lost 8 bases, with 15 bases spanning the gap. Germline V gene data show CDR1 as WNHNN and CDR2 as SYGVQD (reference sequence). The CDR3 loop is CASSRDRGRTQYF. CDR3 nucleotides: TGCGCCAGCAGCCGGGACCGAGGACGTACGCAGTATTTT.

The rearrangement uses TRBV6-1 and TRBJ1-2, with a tentative D call TRBD1 (6 bases). V was clipped by 0 bases and J by 4 bases, with 15 bases between them. Germline V gene lookup returns CDR1 MNHNS and CDR2 SASEGT. The CDR3 consists of 16 residues. CDR3 sequence: CASSEAGGPVGYGYTF. Here the CDR3 DNA reads TGTGCCAGCAGTGAAGCGGGGGGGCCAGTTGGCTATGGCTACACCTTC.

The chain links TRBV19 to TRBJ1-2; D is ambiguous. The germline gives CDR1 LNHDA, CDR2 SQIVND (reference sequence). The CDR3 spans 14 residues. Trimming shortened V by 1 base and J by 1 base, and 7 bases separated the two germline ends. CDR3 sequence: CASSIVGSNYGYTF. The CDR3 DNA reads as TGTGCCAGTAGTATAGTCGGCAGTAACTATGGCTACACCTTC.

The rearrangement links TRBV6-5 to TRBJ2-1; 8 nucleotides match TRBD2. The CDR3 is 14 amino acids. Germline loops: CDR1 MNHEY, CDR2 SVGAGI. V lost 7 bases to trimming and J lost 4 bases; unmatched junction nucleotides: 6. CDR3 nucleotides: TGTGCCAGCAACGCGGGAGGTTCATACAATGAGCAGTTCTTC. It yields the protein CASNAGGSYNEQFF.

J is TRBJ2-7 and V is TRBV11-3, with D tentatively TRBD1 (7 bases). The CDR3 sequence is 15 residues long. CDR1 SGHNT and CDR2 YENEEA come from the germline V gene. Trimming removed 1 base at V and 1 base at J, with 11 bases between. The CDR3 here is CASSLGGDSSYEQYF. CDR3 DNA sequence: TGTGCCAGCAGCTTAGGGGGGGACAGTTCCTACGAGCAGTACTTC.

This clone was picked up one time. The chain has TRBV19 and TRBJ1-1; 7 nucleotides agree with TRBD1. Germline V gene data show CDR1 as LNHDA and CDR2 as SQIVND (reference sequence). This CDR3 is 13 amino acids long. Trimming took 6 bases from V and 8 from J; bases not matched to a gene: 9. CDR3 loop: CASRGGRDHEAFF. CDR3 bases: TGTGCCAGTAGAGGGGGCAGGGATCACGAAGCTTTCTTT.

V gene TRBV10-1 combines with J gene TRBJ2-1; 7 bases map to TRBD2. The germline gives CDR1 WNHNN, CDR2 SYGVQD (reference sequence). There are 16 residues in the CDR3. V shed 5 bases and J 4 bases; nucleotides not matched to a gene: 11. The CDR3 loop is CASSPPGAGAYNEQFF. CDR3 bases: TGCGCCAGCAGTCCCCCCGGGGCGGGAGCATACAATGAGCAGTTCTTC.

The V call is TRBV6-5, the J call TRBJ2-7; 10 nucleotides agree with TRBD2. The V gene end was trimmed by 6 bases and the J gene end by 2 bases; junction bases not matched to a gene: 7. Germline-derived CDR1 and CDR2 are MNHEY and SVGAGI. The CDR3 loop spans 15 amino acids. The CDR3 region is CASRIGLAATYEQYF. The CDR3 DNA sequence: TGTGCCAGCAGGATCGGACTAGCGGCCACCTACGAGCAGTACTTC.

This chain connects TRBV7-9 to TRBJ1-2; no clear D gene. CDR3 length equals 13 residues. V was pared by 5 bases and J by 2 bases, with 9 bases between. Per germline, CDR1 SEHNR and CDR2 FQNEAQ (reference sequence). This CDR3 is CASSIESNYGYTF. CDR3 DNA: TGTGCCAGCAGCATTGAATCGAACTATGGCTACACCTTC.

The V gene is TRBV5-1, the J gene TRBJ2-1; tentative D call: TRBD1 (6 bases). Between the trimmed V and J ends, which lost 1 base and 10 bases, there was a span of 18 bases. The CDR3 is 15 amino acids. The germline V gene has CDR1 SGHRS and CDR2 YFSETQ. CDR3 residues: CASSLRAGAPPEQFF. DNA of the CDR3: TGCGCCAGCAGCTTGAGGGCAGGGGCCCCTCCGGAGCAGTTCTTC.

The V gene is TRBV4-2, the J gene TRBJ2-5; possibly TRBD1 for D (6 bases). The J call is uncertain, as TRBJ2-7 better fits the DNA end. Germline CDR1 reads LGHNA; CDR2 reads YNFKEQ. The CDR3 is 15 residues long. In DNA form, the CDR3 reads TGTGCCAGCAGCCGAGGTGTTCAGGGGTCCTACGAGCAGTACTTC. The encoded protein is CASSRGVQGSYEQYF.

The chain carries TRBV6-5 and TRBJ1-1; 9 bases fit TRBD1. This CDR3 comprises 14 residues. The V segment lost 5 bases and the J segment 6 bases; nucleotides outside the gene matches: 7. The germline CDR1 and CDR2 sequences are MNHEY and SVGAGI. DNA of the CDR3: TGTGCCAGCAGTGAGTTCCGACAGGGGGCTGAAGCTTTCTTT. Its protein is CASSEFRQGAEAFF.

The gene calls are TRBV27 and TRBJ2-7, with D perhaps TRBD1 (6 bases). Trimming stripped 6 bases from V and 1 base from J, with 16 bases between. CDR1 is MNHEY and CDR2 is SMNVEV in the germline V gene (reference sequence). CDR3 size: 15 residues. The CDR3 DNA follows: TGTGCCAGCAGCGGGGTGACAGGTAATTCCTACGAGCAGTACTTC. Translation gives CASSGVTGNSYEQYF.

CDR3 bases: TGTGCCAGCAGCTTAGATACGGGAGTTTCCTACGAGCAGTACTTC. Its protein is CASSLDTGVSYEQYF. The chain combines TRBV7-9 with TRBJ2-7, with D tentatively TRBD2 (6 bases). The CDR3 totals 15 residues. Germline V CDR1 and CDR2: SEHNR, FQNEAQ (reference sequence). Trimming pared 1 base from V and 1 base from J, leaving 11 bases between.

The CDR3 spells CASIGQLGLEAFF. CDR3 bases: TGTGCCAGCATCGGACAGTTGGGCCTTGAAGCTTTCTTT. The genes are TRBV7-9 and TRBJ1-1, with a weak D call TRBD1 (6 bases). Germline CDR1 SEHNR, CDR2 FQNEAQ (reference sequence). This CDR3 has 13 amino acids. With 7 bases removed from V and 7 bases from J, the gap between germline ends came to 16 bases.

The chain carries TRBV5-4 and TRBJ1-1; TRBD1 matches 7 bases. The germline gives CDR1 SGHNT, CDR2 YYREEE (reference sequence). V lost 4 bases to trimming and J lost 6 bases; unmatched junction nucleotides: 12. The CDR3 loop spans 15 amino acids. CDR3 in amino acids: CASSQTGTATPEAFF. CDR3 sequence (DNA): TGTGCCAGCAGCCAAACCGGGACAGCCACCCCTGAAGCTTTCTTT.

This chain uses TRBV10-3 with TRBJ2-7; maybe TRBD2 (6 bases). CDR3 length: 15 residues. Trimming removed 4 bases at V and 1 base at J, with 14 bases between. The V gene's germline CDR1 is ENHRY and CDR2 SYGVKD. The CDR3, as DNA: TGTGCCATCAGTGTTTCAAGCGGGCCTTCCTACGAGCAGTACTTC. It specifies CAISVSSGPSYEQYF.